This T cell receptor (beta chain) was captured by sequencing in a study of shared clonotypes between healthy human individuals. As defined, naive CD8 cells were CD45RO-negative and positively selected for CCR7, with terminally differentiated effector memory CD45RA+ cells excluded. Profiling relied on immunoSEQ multiplex PCR, and the TCRdb table lists in-frame clones only, not all of them. The sample yields under 1 million clones, approximately 92% seen once. Trimming at V came to 5 bases and at J to 1 base, leaving 3 bases not matched to a gene. The CDR3 consists of 15 residues. Germline CDR1 is SNHLY and CDR2 is FYNNEI.

The chain has TRBV2 and TRBJ2-3; 10 bases line up with TRBD1. This receptor was identified in a man aged 25-45 years in good health. Sequencing was carried out using naive CD8+ T cells sorted from blood. CDR3 sequence reads: CASSPGTGGTDTQYF. The CDR3 nucleotides read TGTGCCAGCAGTCCCGGGACAGGGGGCACAGATACGCAGTATTTT.